In its sample, the clone carrying this TCR beta chain was seen a few times. This record belongs to a study of cytomegalovirus exposure and HLA in healthy donors. It was with 60 Vbeta and 13 Jbeta primers that the PCR ran. Method: immunoSEQ multiplex PCR; TCRdb's copy keeps in-frame clones and lacks some. The repertoire holds about 110,000 clones, with approximately 78% as singletons. From germline, CDR1 is SGHVS and CDR2 FQNEAQ. The CDR3 totals 15 residues. V lost 2 bases and J lost 4, with 11 bases in between. The source is a woman in her thirties or forties in good health and CMV-seropositive. V and J are TRBV7-8 and TRBJ1-4; D gene ambiguous. Sequencing was done on a sample of PBMCs. The CDR3 is CASSLMSGDNEKLFF. DNA of the CDR3: TGTGCCAGCAGCTTAATGTCCGGAGATAATGAAAAACTGTTTTTT.